What follows are 16 T cell receptor beta chains derived from one specimen sequenced in a study of T-cell memory formation after mild COVID-19. TCRdb reanalysed the 5' RACE reads using MiXCR and keeps one entry per CDR3 protein. Here the sample spans hundreds of thousands of distinct CDR3 sequences, 25% to 30% being singletons. Sequenced sample: PBMCs or a T cell subset sorted from them (not recorded which). The receptors were sampled from an adult woman who had mild COVID-19 (a few samples of this study predate the infection). Cell type and time point are not known.

The chain links TRBV6-2 or TRBV6-3 to TRBJ2-3; D is unclear. Deletions cut 7 bases from V and 3 bases from J, with 8 bases between. CDR1 is MNHEY and CDR2 is SVGEGT in the germline V gene. CDR3 size: 12 residues. CDR3 amino acids: CASKLGTDTQYF. For the CDR3, the DNA is TGTGCCAGCAAGCTTGGTACAGATACGCAGTATTTT.

The chain employs TRBV11-3 and TRBJ2-1, with 13 bases identical to TRBD2. The CDR3 runs 20 residues. Trimming took 5 bases from V and 0 from J; bases not matched to a gene: 13. Germline V lookup: CDR1 SGHNT, CDR2 YENEEA. CDR3 DNA: TGTGCCAGCAGCCAGGGACCGAGGACTAGCGGGAGTAGCTCCTACAATGAGCAGTTCTTC. Translated: CASSQGPRTSGSSSYNEQFF. The whole variable domain, filled in from reference TRBV11-3 and TRBJ2-1, reads EAGVVQSPRYKIIEKKQPVAFWCNPISGHNTLYWYLQNLGQGPELLIRYENEEAVDDSQLPKDRFSAERLKGVDSTLKIQPAELGDSAVYLCASSQGPRTSGSSSYNEQFFGPGTRLTVL.

In this sample, this clonotype turned up a few times. The J gene is TRBJ2-3, the V gene TRBV20-1; 10 nucleotides match TRBD2. Germline CDR1 DFQATT, CDR2 SNEGSKA (reference sequence). The CDR3 extends over 13 amino acids. CDR3 residues: CTTSGAFTDTQYF. The DNA of the CDR3 is TGCACAACTAGCGGGGCCTTCACAGATACGCAGTATTTT.

This clonotype has more than one count but fewer than ten. The chain has TRBV2 and TRBJ1-5; 8 nucleotides agree with TRBD1. V lost 6 bases to trimming and J lost 0 bases; unmatched junction nucleotides: 10. The CDR3 has 17 amino acids. The germline CDR1 and CDR2 sequences are SNHLY and FYNNEI. CDR3 bases: TGTGCCAGCAGGAGGGGACAGGAGATTGATAGCAATCAGCCCCAGCATTTT. This encodes CASRRGQEIDSNQPQHF.

The chain has TRBV10-3 and TRBJ2-7; 7 bases are a match to TRBD1. V shed 5 bases and J 3 bases; nucleotides not matched to a gene: 10. The CDR3 runs to 15 residues. The germline V gene encodes CDR1 ENHRY and CDR2 SYGVKD. Here the CDR3 DNA reads TGTGCCATCAGTTCCAATGACAGGGATTTCTACGAGCAGTACTTC. Translating gives CAISSNDRDFYEQYF.

CDR3 residues: CASSLLWDRGNTEAFF. CDR3 DNA sequence: TGTGCCAGCAGTCTTCTATGGGACAGGGGGAACACTGAAGCTTTCTTT. The gene calls are TRBV6-1 and TRBJ1-1; 10 nucleotides agree with TRBD1. The V gene's germline CDR1 is MNHNS and CDR2 SASEGT. The CDR3 is made up of 16 amino acids. V lost 5 bases to trimming and J lost 1 base; unmatched junction nucleotides: 7.

This chain connects TRBV29-1 to TRBJ1-4; D uncertain. The V gene's germline CDR1 is SQVTM and CDR2 ANQGSEA. This CDR3 contains 13 residues. V lost 4 bases and J lost 7, with 13 bases in between. The CDR3 spells CSVAQNLLEKLFF. Written as DNA, the CDR3 is TGCAGCGTTGCCCAGAATCTCCTTGAAAAACTGTTTTTT.

V is TRBV4-3 and J is TRBJ1-2; D unclear. CDR1 and CDR2 from the germline V gene are LGHNA and YSLEER. The CDR3 runs 12 residues. V was shortened by 3 bases and J by 5 bases, with 7 bases between the two germline ends. In DNA form, the CDR3 reads TGCGCCAGCAGCCAGAGAGAATATGGCTACACCTTC. Protein sequence: CASSQREYGYTF.

This chain joins TRBV7-3 and TRBJ2-1; D perhaps matches TRBD2 (5 bases). CDR3 length: 16 amino acids. The germline V gene encodes CDR1 SGHTA and CDR2 FQGTGA. Deletions cut 5 bases from V and 3 bases from J, with 17 bases between. The CDR3 DNA sequence: TGTGCCAGCAGCGCCGTAAGGACTGGAATCTACAATGAGCAGTTCTTC. Encoded protein: CASSAVRTGIYNEQFF.

This clonotype occurred once. The rearrangement uses TRBV24-1 and TRBJ2-7; 8 bases are a match to TRBD2. There are 13 residues in the CDR3. Losses at the gene ends were 10 bases for V and 7 bases for J; bases not matched to a gene: 11. CDR1 KGHDR and CDR2 SFDVKD come from the germline V gene. CDR3 in DNA: TGTGCCACACTCGGAGCGGGAGAGGAAGAGCAGTACTTC. It yields the protein CATLGAGEEEQYF.

CDR3 bases: TGTGCCAGCAGTGAAGCCGCGACGCATGGGGTCTACGAGCAGTACTTC. The encoded protein is CASSEAATHGVYEQYF. The chain couples TRBV2 to TRBJ2-7, with D unclear. Between the trimmed V and J ends, which lost 0 bases and 3 bases, there was a span of 15 bases. CDR1 and CDR2 from the germline V gene are SNHLY and FYNNEI. This CDR3 is built from 16 residues.

The chain employs TRBV6-2 or TRBV6-3 and TRBJ2-7; 9 bases are a match to TRBD2. Germline trimming cut 7 bases from V and 5 bases from J; bases unmatched to any gene: 9. Germline V gene lookup returns CDR1 MNHEY and CDR2 SVGEGT. The CDR3 runs to 14 residues. Here the CDR3 DNA reads TGTGCCAGCACCTACAAGACTAGCGGCAACGAGCAGTACTTC. Amino acid sequence: CASTYKTSGNEQYF.

This clonotype occurred once. The CDR3 region has the DNA TGTGCCAGCAGTTACTCATCTCAGGGAAACACTGAAGCTTTCTTT. This gives the protein CASSYSSQGNTEAFF. The J gene is TRBJ1-1, the V gene TRBV6-5, with D possibly matching TRBD1 (5 bases). Germline CDR1 is MNHEY and CDR2 is SVGAGI. Trimming took off 0 bases at V and 2 bases at J, with 10 bases between the two ends. The CDR3 contains 15 residues.

This clonotype occurred a few times. This rearrangement joins TRBV29-1 to TRBJ2-7; D is perhaps TRBD1 or TRBD2 (5 bases each). CDR3 length: 13 residues. Trimming removed 6 bases at V and 0 bases at J, with 12 bases between. The V gene's germline CDR1 is SQVTM and CDR2 ANQGSEA. The CDR3 sequence is CSVLRESSYEQYF. The CDR3 nucleotides are TGCAGCGTGCTCAGGGAGAGCTCCTACGAGCAGTACTTC.

The chain couples TRBV5-1 to TRBJ2-5; D gene uncertain. CDR1 and CDR2 from the germline V gene are SGHRS and YFSETQ. V was shortened by 4 bases and J by 1 base, with 11 bases between the two germline ends. The CDR3 is made up of 14 amino acids. In DNA, the CDR3 is TGCGCCAGCAGCGTCATGGGATCCCAAGAGACCCAGTACTTC. Its protein product is CASSVMGSQETQYF.

This sequence joins TRBV20-1 and TRBJ2-3; 8 bases match TRBD2. J gave up 8 bases and V 7 bases, and 14 bases lay outside the gene matches. This CDR3 is 14 amino acids long. Germline CDR1 and CDR2: DFQATT and SNEGSKA (reference sequence). CDR3 DNA sequence: TGCAGTGTTAGTAGCGGGGTCCGCGTGACTACGCAGTATTTT. Encoded protein: CSVSSGVRVTTQYF.